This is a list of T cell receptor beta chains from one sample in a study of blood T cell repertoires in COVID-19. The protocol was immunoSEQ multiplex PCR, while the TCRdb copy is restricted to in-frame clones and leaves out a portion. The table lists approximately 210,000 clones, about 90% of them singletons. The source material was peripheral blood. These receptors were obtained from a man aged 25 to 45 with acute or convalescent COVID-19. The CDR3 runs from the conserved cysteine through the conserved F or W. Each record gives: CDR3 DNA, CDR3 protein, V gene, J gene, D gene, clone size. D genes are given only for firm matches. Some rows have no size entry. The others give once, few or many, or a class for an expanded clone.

CDR3nt: TGCAGCGTGGAACTAGCGGGAGAAGGCTACGAGCAGTACTTC
CDR3aa: CSVELAGEGYEQYF
v_gene: TRBV29-1
j_gene: TRBJ2-7
d_gene: TRBD2
abundance: once

CDR3nt: TGTGCCAGCAGTCCGACAGGGATCGGGGAGCTGTTTTTT
CDR3aa: CASSPTGIGELFF
v_gene: TRBV7-9
j_gene: TRBJ2-2
d_gene: TRBD1
abundance: few

CDR3nt: TGCGCCAGCAGTGAGTTTTCGGGACAGAACACCGGGGAGCTGTTTTTT
CDR3aa: CASSEFSGQNTGELFF
v_gene: TRBV10-1
j_gene: TRBJ2-2
d_gene: NA
abundance: NA

CDR3nt: TGCAGCGCCGGCGGAGTTTCAGATACGCAGTATTTT
CDR3aa: CSAGGVSDTQYF
v_gene: TRBV29-1
j_gene: TRBJ2-3
d_gene: NA
abundance: NA

CDR3nt: TGTGCCAGCACCACAAATGAAAAACTGTTTTTT
CDR3aa: CASTTNEKLFF
v_gene: TRBV28
j_gene: TRBJ1-4
d_gene: NA
abundance: NA

CDR3nt: TGTGCCAGCAGTGAGTCAGGGGGCGAGTGGAATCAGCCCCAGCATTTT
CDR3aa: CASSESGGEWNQPQHF
v_gene: TRBV2
j_gene: TRBJ1-5
d_gene: TRBD1
abundance: NA

CDR3nt: TGTGCCAGCAGCCAAGGTCGCAGGGCGGTTTGGTACTTC
CDR3aa: CASSQGRRAVWYF
v_gene: TRBV3-1/TRBV3-2
j_gene: TRBJ2-7
d_gene: NA
abundance: NA

CDR3nt: TGTGCCAGCAGCCACGTACTCTATGCGGACACAGATACGCAGTATTTT
CDR3aa: CASSHVLYADTDTQYF
v_gene: TRBV4-2
j_gene: TRBJ2-3
d_gene: NA
abundance: NA

CDR3nt: TGTGCCAGCAGCCAAGTTCTTTGGGAGGGAGGGCCAGGGAATGAGCAGTTCTTC
CDR3aa: CASSQVLWEGGPGNEQFF
v_gene: TRBV3-1/TRBV3-2
j_gene: TRBJ2-1
d_gene: TRBD2
abundance: once

CDR3nt: TGTGCCAGCAGTTTATTGGTCAGGGAACAAGAGACCCAGTACTTC
CDR3aa: CASSLLVREQETQYF
v_gene: TRBV28
j_gene: TRBJ2-5
d_gene: NA
abundance: NA

CDR3nt: TGTGCCAGCTCACGCGGACTGGAGAACACCGGGGAGCTGTTTTTT
CDR3aa: CASSRGLENTGELFF
v_gene: TRBV18
j_gene: TRBJ2-2
d_gene: NA
abundance: NA

CDR3nt: TGTGCCAGCAGCCCAGGACTAGCGGGAGATACGCAGTATTTT
CDR3aa: CASSPGLAGDTQYF
v_gene: TRBV5-8
j_gene: TRBJ2-3
d_gene: TRBD2
abundance: NA

CDR3nt: TGTGCCAGCAGAGGGGGTTATTCCTACGAGCAGTACTTC
CDR3aa: CASRGGYSYEQYF
v_gene: TRBV28
j_gene: TRBJ2-7
d_gene: NA
abundance: few

CDR3nt: TGTGCCAGCTCACCCCAGGACAGGGGGCGGGTCAACGTCCTGACTTTC
CDR3aa: CASSPQDRGRVNVLTF
v_gene: TRBV18
j_gene: TRBJ2-6
d_gene: TRBD1
abundance: NA

CDR3nt: TGTGCCAGTAGTTTGACTAGCGGGAGTACCTACGAGCAGTACTTC
CDR3aa: CASSLTSGSTYEQYF
v_gene: TRBV19
j_gene: TRBJ2-7
d_gene: TRBD2
abundance: few

CDR3nt: TGTGCCAGCAGCGTAGACGGGAGGCAGGGCTACGAGCAGTACTTC
CDR3aa: CASSVDGRQGYEQYF
v_gene: TRBV9
j_gene: TRBJ2-7
d_gene: TRBD2
abundance: NA

CDR3nt: TGTGCCAGCAGTTTATCTCGCGGGAGCCCGCCTTATGGCTACACCTTC
CDR3aa: CASSLSRGSPPYGYTF
v_gene: TRBV27
j_gene: TRBJ1-2
d_gene: NA
abundance: NA

CDR3nt: TGTGCCAGCAGCGCCCACGGGCGGGACGACCAAGAGACCCAGTACTTC
CDR3aa: CASSAHGRDDQETQYF
v_gene: TRBV27
j_gene: TRBJ2-5
d_gene: NA
abundance: NA

CDR3nt: TGCAGCGTTGAAGGCCATGCCAGGGAGACCCAGTACTTC
CDR3aa: CSVEGHARETQYF
v_gene: TRBV29-1
j_gene: TRBJ2-5
d_gene: NA
abundance: NA

CDR3nt: TGTGCCAGCAGCGATAGGGGTGACTCCTACAATGAGCAGTTCTTC
CDR3aa: CASSDRGDSYNEQFF
v_gene: TRBV9
j_gene: TRBJ2-1
d_gene: NA
abundance: NA

CDR3nt: TGTGCCAGCAGCAAGGGACTAGCGGGAGTCTATGAGCAGTTCTTC
CDR3aa: CASSKGLAGVYEQFF
v_gene: TRBV11-3
j_gene: TRBJ2-1
d_gene: TRBD2
abundance: NA

CDR3nt: TGCGCCAGCAGGTGGGGACAGCTGAACACCGGGGAGCTGTTTTTT
CDR3aa: CASRWGQLNTGELFF
v_gene: TRBV5-1
j_gene: TRBJ2-2
d_gene: TRBD1
abundance: once

CDR3nt: TGCGCCAGCAGCCCCTGGACTAGCGGGAGTGGTGAGCAGTTCTTC
CDR3aa: CASSPWTSGSGEQFF
v_gene: TRBV5-1
j_gene: TRBJ2-1
d_gene: TRBD2
abundance: NA

CDR3nt: TGTGCCAGCAGCAAGGACTGGGTCTCCTACAATGAGCAGTTCTTC
CDR3aa: CASSKDWVSYNEQFF
v_gene: TRBV7-9
j_gene: TRBJ2-1
d_gene: NA
abundance: NA

CDR3nt: TGTGCCAGCAAGGAGCGGGGGGGCTCCTACAATGAGCAGTTCTTC
CDR3aa: CASKERGGSYNEQFF
v_gene: TRBV5-4
j_gene: TRBJ2-1
d_gene: TRBD2
abundance: once

CDR3nt: TGCAGCGTAAAGGGGGCGCCAGCCAGTGGCGGGGAGCTGTTTTTT
CDR3aa: CSVKGAPASGGELFF
v_gene: TRBV29-1
j_gene: TRBJ2-2
d_gene: TRBD1
abundance: NA

CDR3nt: TGCGCCAGCAGCAGACAGGGGGCGGAAGAGACCCAGTACTTC
CDR3aa: CASSRQGAEETQYF
v_gene: TRBV5-1
j_gene: TRBJ2-5
d_gene: TRBD1
abundance: NA

CDR3nt: TGTGCCAGCAGCTACAGAAGTACACGGAACACTGAAGCTTTCTTT
CDR3aa: CASSYRSTRNTEAFF
v_gene: TRBV14
j_gene: TRBJ1-1
d_gene: NA
abundance: NA

CDR3nt: TGTGCCAGCAGTGACTCGCGGCAGGGCGCCGGGGAGCTGTTTTTT
CDR3aa: CASSDSRQGAGELFF
v_gene: TRBV6-4
j_gene: TRBJ2-2
d_gene: NA
abundance: NA